These 29 T cell receptor beta chains came from one sample sequenced in a study of cytomegalovirus exposure and HLA in healthy donors. It was with 60 Vbeta and 13 Jbeta primers that the PCR ran. The assay was immunoSEQ multiplex PCR, and TCRdb's table has in-frame clones only and misses some. This sample has about 210,000 clones, with roughly 87% found just once. The specimen sequenced was PBMCs. These receptors originate from a man aged 35 to 55 in good health and CMV-seropositive.

The chain couples TRBV6-1 to TRBJ1-1, with D maybe TRBD1 (6 bases). In germline, CDR1 is MNHNS, CDR2 SASEGT. The CDR3 consists of 13 residues. Between the trimmed V and J ends, which lost 5 bases and 5 bases, there was a span of 12 bases. CDR3 in amino acids: CASSIQGGTEAFF. The CDR3 region has the DNA TGTGCCAGCAGTATACAGGGTGGAACTGAAGCTTTCTTT.

This clone has only one observation. V gene TRBV27 combines with J gene TRBJ2-4; D may be TRBD1 (5 bases). Germline V CDR1 and CDR2: MNHEY, SMNVEV (reference sequence). Between the trimmed V and J ends, which lost 3 bases and 5 bases, there was a span of 11 bases. The length of the CDR3 is 14 residues. The CDR3 DNA is TGTGCCAGCAGTTTTGGGCAGGGCCAAAACATTCAGTACTTC. Protein product: CASSFGQGQNIQYF.

The chain is built from TRBV27 and TRBJ2-5, with D possibly TRBD2 on 5 matching bases. Trimming stripped 3 bases from V and 4 bases from J, with 12 bases between. The CDR3 loop spans 14 amino acids. Germline V gene data show CDR1 as MNHEY and CDR2 as SMNVEV (reference sequence). CDR3 in DNA: TGTGCCAGCAGTTTTGGACTCAAAGGAGAGACCCAGTACTTC. This encodes CASSFGLKGETQYF.

The rearrangement joins TRBV7-2 to TRBJ1-2; 7 bases agree with TRBD1. Germline V CDR1 and CDR2: SGHTA, FQGNSA. This CDR3 is 17 amino acids long. V lost 2 bases, J lost 7 bases, and 16 bases stayed unmatched. The CDR3 DNA reads TGTGCCAGCAGCTTACAAAGCCCCCGGACAGGCTGGCGTGGCTACACCTTC. This sequence encodes CASSLQSPRTGWRGYTF.

This clone showed up just a few times. The chain has TRBV6-6 and TRBJ1-5; TRBD1 agrees at 8 bases. Germline V CDR1 and CDR2: MNHNY, SVGAGI (reference sequence). V was pared by 8 bases and J by 4 bases, with 10 bases of the junction left unmatched. This CDR3 spans 15 amino acids. The CDR3 here is CASWKGTGFNQPQHF. Written as DNA, the CDR3 is TGTGCCAGCTGGAAGGGGACAGGTTTTAATCAGCCCCAGCATTTT.

The V call is TRBV5-1, the J call TRBJ2-6, with D uncertain. Germline loops: CDR1 SGHRS, CDR2 YFSETQ. The V end was cut by 2 bases, the J end by 0 bases, with 9 bases between. The length of the CDR3 is 16 residues. DNA for the CDR3: TGCGCCAGCAGCTTAGTCCCGCGCTCTGGGGCCAACGTCCTGACTTTC. Translating it yields CASSLVPRSGANVLTF.

The V gene is TRBV19, the J gene TRBJ1-3; 7 nucleotides agree with TRBD1. The CDR3 is 15 residues long. Germline CDR1 and CDR2: LNHDA and SQIVND (reference sequence). The V gene end was trimmed by 6 bases and the J gene end by 0 bases; junction bases not matched to a gene: 5. The CDR3 DNA follows: TGTGCCAGTAGGGACAGGTTTATCTCTGGAAACACCATATATTTT. Encoded protein: CASRDRFISGNTIYF.

This clone occurred a few times. The chain links TRBV25-1 to TRBJ2-7; the D gene is possibly TRBD1 (5 bases). Germline CDR1 is MGHDK and CDR2 is SYGVNS. V gave up 6 bases and J gave up 6 bases, with 18 bases separating them. The CDR3 sequence is 14 residues long. The CDR3 is CASSSPQGRREQYF. CDR3 bases: TGTGCCAGCAGCTCCCCCCAGGGCCGTCGCGAGCAGTACTTC.

The sample holds a few counts of this clone. The chain combines TRBV5-1 with TRBJ1-1; no clear D gene. Trimming removed 7 bases from V and 0 bases from J, with 10 bases in between. Germline lookup yields CDR1 SGHRS and CDR2 YFSETQ. CDR3 length: 13 residues. CDR3 amino acids: CASSLALNTEAFF. DNA of the CDR3: TGCGCCAGCTCCTTGGCCTTGAACACTGAAGCTTTCTTT. Filled out from reference TRBV5-1 and TRBJ1-1, the complete variable domain reads KAGVTQTPRYLIKTRGQQVTLSCSPISGHRSVSWYQQTPGQGLQFLFEYFSETQRNKGNFPGRFSGRQFSNSRSEMNVSTLELGDSALYLCASSLALNTEAFFGQGTRLTVV.

The V call is TRBV23-1, the J call TRBJ2-7; 9 bases match TRBD1. TRBV23-1 is filed as an ORF, its function uncertain. J was trimmed by 2 bases and V by 2 bases; bases with no gene match: 10. CDR3 size: 17 residues. Here the CDR3 DNA reads TGCGCCAGCAGTCAAAAGCCCGGACAGGGGCTTCCCTACGAGCAGTACGTC. Protein: CASSQKPGQGLPYEQYV.

V is TRBV4-1 and J is TRBJ2-3, with 7 bases fitting TRBD2. The germline V gene encodes CDR1 MGHRA and CDR2 YSYEKL. The V segment lost 4 bases and the J segment 3 bases; nucleotides outside the gene matches: 7. This CDR3 is 15 amino acids long. The CDR3 loop is CASSLLADGTDTQYF. The CDR3 DNA sequence: TGCGCCAGCAGCCTCCTAGCGGATGGGACAGATACGCAGTATTTT.

V gene TRBV18 combines with J gene TRBJ2-2; D is uncertain. The CDR3 contains 14 residues. Germline V gives CDR1 KGHSH, CDR2 LQKENI. The germline V and J ends were trimmed by 0 bases and 5 bases, with 7 bases remaining between them. The CDR3 sequence: CASSPPTTTGELFF. Here the CDR3 DNA reads TGTGCCAGCTCACCACCGACAACTACCGGGGAGCTGTTTTTT.

The J gene is TRBJ2-2, the V gene TRBV29-1; TRBD1 aligns across 9 bases. V was pared by 1 base and J by 7 bases, with 13 bases of the junction left unmatched. Germline CDR1 SQVTM, CDR2 ANQGSEA. This CDR3 comprises 17 residues. Written as DNA, the CDR3 is TGCAGCGTTGAAGGGTCCGGGACAGGGAATCGAGTCGGGGAGCTGTTTTTT. It translates to CSVEGSGTGNRVGELFF.

This clone showed up just once. The gene calls are TRBV9 and TRBJ2-7; D is undetermined. The CDR3 extends over 14 amino acids. Germline values: CDR1 SGDLS, CDR2 YYNGEE. Trimming left V 0 bases short and J 0 bases short, with 7 bases between. The CDR3 nucleotides are TGTGCCAGCAGCGTAGATCTAAGCTCCTACGAGCAGTACTTC. It encodes CASSVDLSSYEQYF.

The chain is built from TRBV27 and TRBJ2-5, with 8 bases fitting TRBD2. With 6 bases clipped from V and 1 base from J, the junction kept 13 bases outside the gene matches. This CDR3 region has 17 residues. Per germline, CDR1 MNHEY and CDR2 SMNVEV (reference sequence). CDR3 DNA: TGTGCCAGCAGCCCCCTGAGGGTAGCGGGGATCCAAGAGACCCAGTACTTC. It encodes CASSPLRVAGIQETQYF.

This chain connects TRBV5-1 to TRBJ2-7, with D maybe TRBD1 (6 bases). The V end was cut by 4 bases, the J end by 0 bases, with 17 bases between. Germline lookup yields CDR1 SGHRS and CDR2 YFSETQ. The CDR3 totals 16 residues. CDR3 sequence: CASSTDDRPSSYEQYV. Written as DNA, the CDR3 is TGCGCCAGCAGCACCGACGACAGGCCTAGCTCCTACGAGCAGTACGTC.

The chain uses TRBV9 and TRBJ2-3; no clear D. The CDR3 is 15 amino acids. CDR1 is SGDLS, CDR2 YYNGEE, per germline. V gave up 0 bases and J gave up 2 bases, with 10 bases separating them. The CDR3 nucleotides are TGTGCCAGCAGCGTAGAGTCACAGCTCACAGATACGCAGTATTTT. Translating gives CASSVESQLTDTQYF.

The V call is TRBV7-6, the J call TRBJ2-1; TRBD2 is a possible D gene (5 bases). Germline V gene sequence: CDR1 SGHVS, CDR2 FNYEAQ. V lost 2 bases and J lost 0, with 17 bases in between. CDR3 size: 18 residues. The CDR3 region is CASSLPLLVSGSYNEQFF. CDR3 sequence (DNA): TGTGCCAGCAGCTTACCGCTCCTAGTGAGCGGCTCCTACAATGAGCAGTTCTTC.

V usage is TRBV5-1 and J usage is TRBJ2-3; D unresolved. The CDR3 totals 16 residues. Germline CDR1 reads SGHRS; CDR2 reads YFSETQ. V was shortened by 0 bases and J by 2 bases, with 13 bases between the two germline ends. The CDR3 reads CASSLGWLENTDTQYF. The CDR3 DNA is TGCGCCAGCAGCTTGGGGTGGCTAGAGAACACAGATACGCAGTATTTT.

There are a few counts of this clone. This sequence joins TRBV5-6 and TRBJ1-1; D remains unclear. This CDR3 region has 14 residues. The V and J ends lost 7 bases and 3 bases respectively, with 16 bases between them. Germline V gene lookup returns CDR1 SGHDT and CDR2 YYEEEE. CDR3 in amino acids: CASLVNGPDTEAFF. CDR3 DNA: TGTGCCAGCCTCGTTAATGGGCCGGACACTGAAGCTTTCTTT.

V usage is TRBV9 and J usage is TRBJ1-1; 8 bases are a match to TRBD1. CDR1 and CDR2 (germline): SGDLS, YYNGEE. The CDR3 loop spans 15 amino acids. With V trimmed by 2 bases and J by 1 base, 4 bases remained unmatched. The CDR3 DNA is TGTGCCAGCAGCGTCTCCGGGACAGGGAACACTGAAGCTTTCTTT. Its translation: CASSVSGTGNTEAFF.

The rearrangement links TRBV19 to TRBJ1-1, with a possible D match to TRBD1 (6 bases). The CDR3 loop spans 17 amino acids. V was shortened by 3 bases and J by 0 bases, with 17 bases between the two germline ends. From germline, CDR1 is LNHDA and CDR2 SQIVND (reference sequence). The CDR3 bases are TGTGCCAGTAGTATTTGGCAGGGGCCTTTATTGAACACTGAAGCTTTCTTT. Protein product: CASSIWQGPLLNTEAFF. The whole variable domain, filled in from reference TRBV19 and TRBJ1-1, reads DGGITQSPKYLFRKEGQNVTLSCEQNLNHDAMYWYRQDPGQGLRLIYYSQIVNDFQKGDIAEGYSVSREKKESFPLTVTSAQKNPTAFYLCASSIWQGPLLNTEAFFGQGTRLTVV.

The CDR3 spells CATSFRTSGRRETQYF. The CDR3 nucleotides read TGTGCCACCAGCTTCCGGACTAGCGGGAGGCGGGAGACCCAGTACTTC. The rearrangement uses TRBV15 and TRBJ2-5; 14 bases are shared with TRBD2. V shed 5 bases and J 5 bases; nucleotides not matched to a gene: 7. CDR3 length: 16 residues. Germline CDR1 is LNHNV and CDR2 is YYDKDF (reference sequence).

The chain carries TRBV5-8 and TRBJ1-5, with 8 bases lining up with TRBD1. This CDR3 spans 14 amino acids. CDR1 SGHTS and CDR2 YDEGEE come from the germline V gene. The ends lost 0 bases at V and 7 bases at J; junction bases unmatched: 3. The CDR3 spells CASSLGTGKQPQHF. CDR3 DNA sequence: TGTGCCAGCAGCTTGGGGACAGGGAAGCAGCCCCAGCATTTT.

A single count supports this clone. This rearrangement joins TRBV19 to TRBJ2-1; maybe TRBD1 (6 bases). Germline V gives CDR1 LNHDA, CDR2 SQIVND (reference sequence). V was clipped by 5 bases and J by 6 bases, with 11 bases between them. CDR3 length: 13 amino acids. The CDR3 DNA reads TGTGCCAGTAGTCCGACAGGCTCCAATGAGCAGTTCTTC. Translation gives CASSPTGSNEQFF.

This chain joins TRBV5-4 and TRBJ2-1; 10 bases are shared with TRBD1. The CDR3 runs 14 residues. J was trimmed by 6 bases and V by 0 bases; bases with no gene match: 0. CDR1 and CDR2 from the germline V gene are SGHNT and YYREEE (reference sequence). The CDR3, as DNA: TGTGCCAGCAGCTTGGGGACAGGGGGCAATGAGCAGTTCTTC. Protein sequence: CASSLGTGGNEQFF.

About this clone: The sample contains more than one DNA sequence encoding this CDR3. This chain links TRBV27 with TRBJ2-5, with a possible D match to TRBD2 (5 bases). The germline gives CDR1 MNHEY, CDR2 SMNVEV (reference sequence). V was cut by 5 bases and J by 5 bases, with 9 bases left in between. The CDR3 has 12 amino acids. In DNA form, the CDR3 reads TGTGCCAGCAGTCTCCCGGGGGAGACCCAGTACTTC. Translation: CASSLPGETQYF.

The CDR3 protein is CASTPLDSYEQYF. The DNA for the CDR3 is TGTGCCAGCACCCCACTAGATTCCTACGAGCAGTACTTC. The rearrangement joins TRBV2 to TRBJ2-7; the D gene is possibly TRBD2 (5 bases). This CDR3 has 13 residues. Looked up from germline, CDR1 is SNHLY and CDR2 is FYNNEI. With 7 bases removed from V and 1 base from J, the gap between germline ends came to 11 bases.

This clone came up once. The chain employs TRBV5-1 and TRBJ2-5; D gene ambiguous. The germline V and J ends were trimmed by 2 bases and 5 bases, with 16 bases remaining between them. CDR3 length: 15 amino acids. The germline V gene has CDR1 SGHRS and CDR2 YFSETQ. The CDR3 loop reads CASSLGSEARETQYF. In DNA form, the CDR3 reads TGCGCCAGCAGCTTAGGCTCAGAGGCCCGGGAGACCCAGTACTTC.